This paragraph reports one T cell receptor (beta chain). Its antigen is still unknown. This entry comes from a study of cytomegalovirus exposure and HLA in healthy donors. Study-wide points: Previous analysis showed most TCR beta V segments were productive about 87% or about 30% of the time. Some highly shared sequence variants likely arose as a pipeline artifact. Reports described diagnosis of cytomegalovirus status by the classifier as highly specific and sensitive. In vitro checks showed that a few CMV-associated chains really do target CMV antigens.

With 1 base removed from V and 7 bases from J, the gap between germline ends came to 15 bases. Germline V gene lookup returns CDR1 SGHDT and CDR2 YYEEEE. CDR3 length: 14 residues. The PCR contained 60 Vbeta and 13 Jbeta primers. Sequenced by immunoSEQ multiplex PCR; TCRdb stores in-frame clones only, minus some. The table includes tens of thousands of clones, around four fifths detected once. Sequenced material: PBMCs. This TCR came from a middle-aged man in good health and CMV-seronegative. The V and J genes are TRBV5-6 and TRBJ2-7; D is uncertain. The CDR3 reads CASSLHVNPAEQYF. For the CDR3, the DNA is TGTGCCAGCAGCTTGCACGTCAACCCAGCGGAGCAGTACTTC.